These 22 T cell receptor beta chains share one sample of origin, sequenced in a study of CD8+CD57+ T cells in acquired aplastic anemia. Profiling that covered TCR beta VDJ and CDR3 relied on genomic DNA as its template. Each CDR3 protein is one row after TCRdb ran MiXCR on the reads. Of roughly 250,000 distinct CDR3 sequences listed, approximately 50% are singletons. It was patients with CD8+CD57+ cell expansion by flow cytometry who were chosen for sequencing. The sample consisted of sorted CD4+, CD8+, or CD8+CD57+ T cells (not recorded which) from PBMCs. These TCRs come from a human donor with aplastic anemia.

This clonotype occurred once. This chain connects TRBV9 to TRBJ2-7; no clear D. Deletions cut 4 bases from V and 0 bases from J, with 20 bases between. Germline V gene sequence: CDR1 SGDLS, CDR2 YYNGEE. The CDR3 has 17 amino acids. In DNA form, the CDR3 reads TGTGCCAGCAGCTTAGCAGGCCCGGGCAGGAGCTCCTACGAGCAGTACTTC. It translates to CASSLAGPGRSSYEQYF.

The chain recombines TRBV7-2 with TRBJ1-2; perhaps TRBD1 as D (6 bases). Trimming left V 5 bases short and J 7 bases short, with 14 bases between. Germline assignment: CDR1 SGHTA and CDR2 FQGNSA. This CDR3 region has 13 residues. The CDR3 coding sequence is TGTGCCAGCAGCAGCAGCCAGGGGACTGGCTACACCTTC. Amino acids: CASSSSQGTGYTF.

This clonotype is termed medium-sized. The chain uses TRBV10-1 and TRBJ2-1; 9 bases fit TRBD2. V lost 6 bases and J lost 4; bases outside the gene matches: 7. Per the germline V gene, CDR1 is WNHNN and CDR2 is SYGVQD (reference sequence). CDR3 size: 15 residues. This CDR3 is CASSAGGPDYNEQFF. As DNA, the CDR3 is TGCGCCAGCAGCGCGGGAGGGCCTGATTACAATGAGCAGTTCTTC.

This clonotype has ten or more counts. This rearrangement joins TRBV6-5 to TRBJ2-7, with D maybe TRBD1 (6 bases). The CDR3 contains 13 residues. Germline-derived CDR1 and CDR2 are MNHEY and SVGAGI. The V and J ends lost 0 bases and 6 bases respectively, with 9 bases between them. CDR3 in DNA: TGTGCCAGCAGTTACTCAGGACAGAGCGAGCAGTACTTC. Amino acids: CASSYSGQSEQYF.

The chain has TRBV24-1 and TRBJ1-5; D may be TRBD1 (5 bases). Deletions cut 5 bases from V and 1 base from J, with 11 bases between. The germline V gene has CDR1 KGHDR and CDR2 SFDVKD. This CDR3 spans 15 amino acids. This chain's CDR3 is CATSGSGNSNQPQHF. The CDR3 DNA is TGTGCCACCAGTGGATCAGGGAACAGCAATCAGCCCCAGCATTTT.

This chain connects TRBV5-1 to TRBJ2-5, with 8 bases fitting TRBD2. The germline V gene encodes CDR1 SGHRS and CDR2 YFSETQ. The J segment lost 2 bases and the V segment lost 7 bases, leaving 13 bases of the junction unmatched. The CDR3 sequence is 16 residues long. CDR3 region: CASGTGYRGGQETQYF. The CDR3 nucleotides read TGCGCCAGCGGAACTGGGTATCGGGGGGGGCAAGAGACCCAGTACTTC.

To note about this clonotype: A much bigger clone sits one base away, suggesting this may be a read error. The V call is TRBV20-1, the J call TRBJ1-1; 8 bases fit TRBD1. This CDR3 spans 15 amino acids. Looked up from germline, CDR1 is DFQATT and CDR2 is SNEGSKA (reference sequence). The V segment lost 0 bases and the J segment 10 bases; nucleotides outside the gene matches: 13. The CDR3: CSARDFEVGTGVAFF. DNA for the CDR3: TGCAGTGCTAGAGATTTTGAGGTCGGGACAGGCGTAGCTTTCTTT.

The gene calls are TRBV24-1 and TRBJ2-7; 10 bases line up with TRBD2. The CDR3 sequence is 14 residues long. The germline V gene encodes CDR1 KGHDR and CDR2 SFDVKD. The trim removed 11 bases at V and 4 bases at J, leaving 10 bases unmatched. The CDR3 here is CASRAGGPLYEQYF. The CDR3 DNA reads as TGTGCCAGCAGAGCGGGAGGGCCTCTTTACGAGCAGTACTTC.

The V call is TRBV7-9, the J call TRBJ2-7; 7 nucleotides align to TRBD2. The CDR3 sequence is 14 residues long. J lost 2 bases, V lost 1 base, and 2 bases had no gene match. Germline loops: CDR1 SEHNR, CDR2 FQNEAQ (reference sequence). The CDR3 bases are TGTGCCAGCAGCTTAGGGCGGGGGACCTACGAGCAGTACTTC. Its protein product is CASSLGRGTYEQYF.

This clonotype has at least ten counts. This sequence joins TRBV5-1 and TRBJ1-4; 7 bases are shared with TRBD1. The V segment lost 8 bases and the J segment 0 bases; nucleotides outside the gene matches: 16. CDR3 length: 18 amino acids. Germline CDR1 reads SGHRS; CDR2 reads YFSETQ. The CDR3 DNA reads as TGCGCCAGTAATACGGGGGGACAGATAGCTACAACTAATGAAAAACTGTTTTTT. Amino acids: CASNTGGQIATTNEKLFF.

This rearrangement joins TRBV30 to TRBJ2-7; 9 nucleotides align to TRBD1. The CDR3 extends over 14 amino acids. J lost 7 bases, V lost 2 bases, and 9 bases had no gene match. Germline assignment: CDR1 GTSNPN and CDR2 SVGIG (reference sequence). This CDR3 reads CAWSSGTGHWEQYF. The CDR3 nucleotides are TGTGCCTGGAGTTCCGGGACAGGGCATTGGGAGCAGTACTTC. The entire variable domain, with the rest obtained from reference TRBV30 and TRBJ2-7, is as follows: SQTIHQWPATLVQPVGSPLSLECTVEGTSNPNLYWYRQAAGRGLQLLFYSVGIGQISSEVPQNLSASRPQDRQFILSSKKLLLSDSGFYLCAWSSGTGHWEQYFGPGTRLTVT.

The CDR3, as DNA: TGTGCCAGCAGCGGGACTAGCGGGAGTAGCGGGGAGCTGTTTTTT. Encoded protein: CASSGTSGSSGELFF. The chain employs TRBV6-4 and TRBJ2-2, with 14 nucleotides matching TRBD2. The V segment lost 6 bases and the J segment 7 bases; nucleotides outside the gene matches: 4. The length of the CDR3 is 15 residues. The germline V gene has CDR1 MRHNA and CDR2 SNTAGT.

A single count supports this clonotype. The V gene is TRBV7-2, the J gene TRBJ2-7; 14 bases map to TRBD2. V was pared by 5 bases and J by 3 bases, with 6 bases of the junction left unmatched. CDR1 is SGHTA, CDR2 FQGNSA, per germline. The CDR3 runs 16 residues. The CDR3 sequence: CASSPLGTSGGYEQYF. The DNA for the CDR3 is TGTGCCAGCAGCCCTCTCGGGACTAGCGGGGGCTACGAGCAGTACTTC. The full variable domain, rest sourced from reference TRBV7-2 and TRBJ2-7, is GAGVSQSPSNKVTEKGKDVELRCDPISGHTALYWYRQSLGQGLEFLIYFQGNSAPDKSGLPSDRFSAERTGGSVSTLTIQRTQQEDSAVYLCASSPLGTSGGYEQYFGPGTRLTVT.

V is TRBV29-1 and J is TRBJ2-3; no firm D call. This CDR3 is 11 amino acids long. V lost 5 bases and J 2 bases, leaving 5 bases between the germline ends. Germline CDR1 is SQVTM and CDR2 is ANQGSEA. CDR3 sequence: CSVRVTDTQYF. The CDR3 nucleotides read TGCAGCGTTCGGGTCACAGATACGCAGTATTTT.

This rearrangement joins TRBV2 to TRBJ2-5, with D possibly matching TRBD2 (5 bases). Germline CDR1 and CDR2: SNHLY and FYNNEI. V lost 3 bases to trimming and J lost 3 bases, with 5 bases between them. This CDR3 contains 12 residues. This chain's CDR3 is CASSEEEETQYF. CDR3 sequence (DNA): TGTGCCAGCAGTGAGGAGGAAGAGACCCAGTACTTC.

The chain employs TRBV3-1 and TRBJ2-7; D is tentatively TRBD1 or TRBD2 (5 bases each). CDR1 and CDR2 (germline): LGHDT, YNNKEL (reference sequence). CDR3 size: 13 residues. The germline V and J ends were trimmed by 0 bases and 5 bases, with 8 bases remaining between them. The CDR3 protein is CASSQEGVDEQYF. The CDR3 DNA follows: TGTGCCAGCAGCCAAGAGGGGGTCGACGAGCAGTACTTC.

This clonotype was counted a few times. The CDR3 sequence: CASSLAISNQPQHF. In DNA, the CDR3 is TGTGCCAGCAGCTTGGCCATCAGCAATCAGCCCCAGCATTTT. The V call is TRBV7-9, the J call TRBJ1-5; D call uncertain. Germline V gives CDR1 SEHNR, CDR2 FQNEAQ (reference sequence). There are 14 residues in the CDR3. Trimming shortened V by 3 bases and J by 1 base, and 7 bases separated the two germline ends.

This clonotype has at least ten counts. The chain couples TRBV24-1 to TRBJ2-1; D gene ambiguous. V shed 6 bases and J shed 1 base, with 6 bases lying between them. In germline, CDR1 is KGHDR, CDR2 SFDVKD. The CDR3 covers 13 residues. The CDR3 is CATSFSSYNEQFF. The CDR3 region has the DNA TGTGCCACCAGTTTTTCTTCCTACAATGAGCAGTTCTTC.

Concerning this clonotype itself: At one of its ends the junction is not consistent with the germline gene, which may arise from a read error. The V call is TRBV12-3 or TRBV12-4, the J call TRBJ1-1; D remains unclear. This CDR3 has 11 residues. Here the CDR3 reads CTSALNTEAFF. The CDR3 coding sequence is TGTACTAGTGCCCTGAACACTGAAGCCTTCTTT.

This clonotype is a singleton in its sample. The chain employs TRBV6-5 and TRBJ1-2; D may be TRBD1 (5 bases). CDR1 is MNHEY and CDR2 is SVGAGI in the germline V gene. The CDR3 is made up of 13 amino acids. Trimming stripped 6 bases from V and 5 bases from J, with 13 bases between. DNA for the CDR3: TGTGCCAGCAGAATGGCAGGGCGATATGGCTACACCTTC. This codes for CASRMAGRYGYTF.

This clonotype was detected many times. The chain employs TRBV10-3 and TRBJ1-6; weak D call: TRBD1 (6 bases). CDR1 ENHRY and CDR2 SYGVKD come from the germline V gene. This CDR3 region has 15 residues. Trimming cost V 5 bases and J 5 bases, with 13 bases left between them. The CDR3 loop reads CAISREDRNNSPLHF. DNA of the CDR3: TGTGCCATCAGTAGGGAGGACAGAAATAATTCACCCCTCCACTTT.

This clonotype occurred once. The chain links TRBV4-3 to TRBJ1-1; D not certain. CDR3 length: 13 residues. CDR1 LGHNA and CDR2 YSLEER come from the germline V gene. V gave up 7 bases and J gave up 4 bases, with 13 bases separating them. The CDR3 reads CASTLVARTEAFF. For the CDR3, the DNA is TGCGCCAGCACCCTCGTGGCGCGCACTGAAGCTTTCTTT.